These 14 T cell receptor beta chains share one sample of origin, sequenced in a study of cytomegalovirus exposure and HLA in healthy donors. PCR employed 60 Vbeta and 13 Jbeta primers. The data were produced by immunoSEQ multiplex PCR, yet TCRdb's version contains in-frame clones alone and is incomplete. The sample lists 200,000 or so clones; about 86% were seen once. Material for sequencing was PBMCs. Receptors were obtained from a woman between 18 and 29 years old in good health and CMV-seropositive.

The chain links TRBV18 to TRBJ1-3; D is unclear. Trimming stripped 6 bases from V and 3 bases from J, with 9 bases between. Germline V CDR1 and CDR2: KGHSH, LQKENI. CDR3 length: 13 amino acids. CDR3 DNA sequence: TGTGCCAGCTCCGTCGGACTTGGAAACACCATATATTTT. Its translation: CASSVGLGNTIYF.

This chain connects TRBV6-6 to TRBJ1-2, with TRBD1 identical over 7 bases. The CDR3 sequence is 13 residues long. Germline CDR1 reads MNHNY; CDR2 reads SVGAGI (reference sequence). J lost 6 bases, V lost 4 bases, and 5 bases had no gene match. CDR3: CASSLTGMDGYTF. The DNA for the CDR3 is TGTGCCAGCAGTTTGACAGGGATGGATGGCTACACCTTC.

The CDR3 protein is CASSPLQGYGYTF. CDR3 bases: TGCGCCAGCAGCCCACTACAGGGATATGGCTACACCTTC. This chain links TRBV10-1 with TRBJ1-2; maybe TRBD1 (6 bases). The CDR3 length is 13 residues. Germline CDR1 is WNHNN and CDR2 is SYGVQD (reference sequence). V was pared by 6 bases and J by 5 bases, with 13 bases between.

The gene calls are TRBV5-1 and TRBJ2-4; 9 bases are a match to TRBD1. With 6 bases clipped from V and 5 bases from J, the junction kept 3 bases outside the gene matches. The V gene's germline CDR1 is SGHRS and CDR2 YFSETQ. The CDR3 consists of 13 residues. CDR3 coding DNA: TGCGCCAGCAAACAGGGGGCCCAAAACATTCAGTACTTC. Its translation is CASKQGAQNIQYF.

A single count supports this clone. The chain has TRBV28 and TRBJ1-2; D gene uncertain. V lost 4 bases to trimming and J lost 0 bases, with 15 bases between them. The CDR3 totals 16 residues. Germline V gene lookup returns CDR1 MDHEN and CDR2 SYDVKM. CDR3 nucleotide sequence: TGTGCCAGCAGTTCACATGCCTTCGGAGCTAACTATGGCTACACCTTC. Translation: CASSSHAFGANYGYTF.

V usage is TRBV6-5 and J usage is TRBJ1-4; D may be TRBD1 (6 bases). CDR1 is MNHEY, CDR2 SVGAGI, per germline. The CDR3 contains 15 residues. Trimming took off 5 bases at V and 3 bases at J, with 13 bases between the two ends. CDR3 residues: CASSTTGFPNEKLFF. The CDR3 coding sequence is TGTGCCAGCAGTACTACAGGGTTTCCTAATGAAAAACTGTTTTTT.

The chain joins TRBV7-6 to TRBJ2-1, with 8 bases matching TRBD1. Germline V gene sequence: CDR1 SGHVS, CDR2 FNYEAQ. This CDR3 region has 13 residues. The junction had 8 bases not matched to a gene; V was cut back by 8 bases and J by 8 bases. This chain's CDR3 is CASSGQGTYEQFF. The CDR3 nucleotides read TGTGCCAGCTCAGGACAGGGAACCTATGAGCAGTTCTTC.

V and J are TRBV4-2 and TRBJ2-6; perhaps TRBD1 as D (5 bases). This CDR3 is 16 amino acids long. V lost 5 bases, J lost 4 bases, and 15 bases lay in between. Germline V gene sequence: CDR1 LGHNA, CDR2 YNFKEQ. The CDR3 sequence is CASSSFSGPGANVLTF. The CDR3 bases are TGTGCCAGCAGCTCCTTCTCAGGGCCCGGGGCCAACGTCCTGACTTTC.

This chain joins TRBV4-2 and TRBJ1-2; D gene ambiguous. The germline CDR1 and CDR2 sequences are LGHNA and YNFKEQ. The CDR3 consists of 14 residues. Trimming removed 0 bases from V and 2 bases from J, with 7 bases in between. The DNA for the CDR3 is TGTGCCAGCAGCCAAGATGAACAGAACTATGGCTACACCTTC. Translating gives CASSQDEQNYGYTF.

The CDR3 nucleotides are TGTGCCAGCAGTTTATATGTCAGGGCCCAAGAGACCCAGTACTTC. Protein product: CASSLYVRAQETQYF. The genes are TRBV28 and TRBJ2-5; the D gene is possibly TRBD1 (5 bases). Trimming took off 1 base at V and 1 base at J, with 10 bases between the two ends. CDR1 is MDHEN, CDR2 SYDVKM, per germline. This CDR3 has 15 residues. The whole variable domain, filled in from reference TRBV28 and TRBJ2-5, reads DVKVTQSSRYLVKRTGEKVFLECVQDMDHENMFWYRQDPGLGLRLIYFSYDVKMKEKGDIPEGYSVSREKKERFSLILESASTNQTSMYLCASSLYVRAQETQYFGPGTRLLVL.

V and J are TRBV10-1 and TRBJ2-5; 7 bases fit TRBD2. J was trimmed by 5 bases and V by 6 bases; bases with no gene match: 9. Germline V gene lookup returns CDR1 WNHNN and CDR2 SYGVQD (reference sequence). The CDR3 spans 14 residues. In DNA, the CDR3 is TGCGCCAGCAGCTCCGGGAGAGCGGGGGAGACCCAGTACTTC. This codes for CASSSGRAGETQYF.

The rearrangement joins TRBV5-1 to TRBJ2-7; 7 bases agree with TRBD1. The V segment lost 0 bases and the J segment 5 bases; nucleotides outside the gene matches: 11. CDR3 size: 16 residues. From germline, CDR1 is SGHRS and CDR2 YFSETQ. CDR3 in amino acids: CASSLDGARGSDEQYF. The CDR3 DNA sequence: TGCGCCAGCAGCTTGGATGGGGCCAGGGGGTCGGACGAGCAGTACTTC. The full variable domain, in which reference TRBV5-1 and TRBJ2-7 provide the parts outside the CDR3, is KAGVTQTPRYLIKTRGQQVTLSCSPISGHRSVSWYQQTPGQGLQFLFEYFSETQRNKGNFPGRFSGRQFSNSRSEMNVSTLELGDSALYLCASSLDGARGSDEQYFGPGTRLTVT.

This clone turned up a few times. The rearrangement uses TRBV5-1 and TRBJ1-2; D remains ambiguous. Trimming shortened V by 4 bases and J by 1 base, and 17 bases separated the two germline ends. Germline assignment: CDR1 SGHRS and CDR2 YFSETQ. The CDR3 extends over 16 amino acids. Here the CDR3 reads CASSPQPRGSNYGYTF. CDR3 DNA: TGCGCCAGCAGCCCGCAACCCCGTGGCAGTAACTATGGCTACACCTTC.

This chain links TRBV11-2 with TRBJ2-1; 14 bases match TRBD2. Per the germline V gene, CDR1 is SGHAT and CDR2 is FQNNGV. J lost 6 bases, V lost 1 base, and 8 bases had no gene match. This CDR3 has 18 amino acids. CDR3 loop: CASSLGRLAGGPSNEQFF. In DNA, the CDR3 is TGTGCCAGCAGCTTAGGAAGACTAGCGGGGGGGCCTAGCAATGAGCAGTTCTTC.